Presented here are 7 T cell receptor beta chains from one specimen sequenced in a study of radiotherapy plus CTLA-4 blockade in lung cancer (dated by TCRdb to the late 2010s). The method behind the library was the immunoSEQ multiplex PCR assay. TCRdb holds this immuneACCESS table with in-frame rearrangements only. Some clones are missing; in checked studies, unresolved V genes explain under half, and the rest has no known cause. This sample comprises tens of thousands of clones, approximately 78% of them detected only once. The ten largest account for 7.5% of the sample. The specimen was peripheral blood, collected from a patient treated with radiotherapy plus ipilimumab. The receptors were sampled from a human donor with non-small cell lung cancer who had stable disease on radiotherapy plus ipilimumab.

This clone was seen just once. V gene TRBV6-5 combines with J gene TRBJ1-2; no reliable D call. The CDR3 has 15 residues. Per the germline V gene, CDR1 is MNHEY and CDR2 is SVGAGI. Trimming removed 1 base from V and 2 bases from J, with 11 bases in between. DNA for the CDR3: TGTGCCAGCAGTTACTACTCGAGGGAGAACTATGGCTACACCTTC. This translates into CASSYYSRENYGYTF.

This rearrangement joins TRBV5-4 to TRBJ2-5, with D possibly being TRBD1 (5 bases). The CDR3 runs to 13 residues. Per the germline V gene, CDR1 is SGHNT and CDR2 is YYREEE (reference sequence). Between the trimmed V and J ends, which lost 3 bases and 3 bases, there was a span of 9 bases. CDR3 coding DNA: TGTGCCAGCAGCTCGACAGTCGAAGAGACCCAGTACTTC. Translating gives CASSSTVEETQYF.

The rearrangement joins TRBV7-3 to TRBJ1-1, with D perhaps TRBD1 (5 bases). CDR3 length: 14 residues. Trimming removed 5 bases from V and 0 bases from J, with 10 bases in between. Germline CDR1 is SGHTA and CDR2 is FQGTGA. The DNA for the CDR3 is TGTGCCAGCAGCAAATCGGGGCTGAACACTGAAGCTTTCTTT. Its protein product is CASSKSGLNTEAFF.

The chain links TRBV2 to TRBJ2-3; 9 nucleotides line up with TRBD1. The CDR3 length is 14 residues. J gave up 2 bases and V 6 bases, and 3 bases lay outside the gene matches. The germline gives CDR1 SNHLY, CDR2 FYNNEI. CDR3 in amino acids: CASRGQGPTDTQYF. CDR3 sequence (DNA): TGTGCCAGCAGGGGACAGGGCCCCACAGATACGCAGTATTTT.

This chain joins TRBV7-2 and TRBJ2-5, with TRBD2 identical over 7 bases. V lost 0 bases and J lost 5; bases outside the gene matches: 6. The germline V gene encodes CDR1 SGHTA and CDR2 FQGNSA. The CDR3 covers 15 residues. For the CDR3, the DNA is TGTGCCAGCAGCTTAGCGGTCAGGGAGGGGGAGACCCAGTACTTC. Protein sequence: CASSLAVREGETQYF.

The chain uses TRBV10-3 and TRBJ2-2; TRBD1 matches at 10 bases. This CDR3 region has 17 residues. CDR1 is ENHRY and CDR2 is SYGVKD in the germline V gene. J gave up 3 bases and V 5 bases, and 9 bases lay outside the gene matches. In nucleotides, the CDR3 is TGTGCCATCAGTTTTCCGACAGGGGGCCGGGACACCGGGGAGCTGTTTTTT. Translating gives CAISFPTGGRDTGELFF.

The V call is TRBV7-9, the J call TRBJ1-1; D is unclear. The germline gives CDR1 SEHNR, CDR2 FQNEAQ (reference sequence). The CDR3 runs 16 residues. V shed 5 bases and J shed 5 bases, with 21 bases lying between them. In DNA, the CDR3 is TGTGCCAGCAGCCAAGAAGCGGGGTATGAGGGTACTGAAGCTTTCTTT. Translating it yields CASSQEAGYEGTEAFF. Looking up the rest from reference TRBV7-9 and TRBJ1-1 gives the full variable domain: DTGVSQNPRHKITKRGQNVTFRCDPISEHNRLYWYRQTLGQGPEFLTYFQNEAQLEKSRLLSDRFSAERPKGSFSTLEIQRTEQGDSAMYLCASSQEAGYEGTEAFFGQGTRLTVV.